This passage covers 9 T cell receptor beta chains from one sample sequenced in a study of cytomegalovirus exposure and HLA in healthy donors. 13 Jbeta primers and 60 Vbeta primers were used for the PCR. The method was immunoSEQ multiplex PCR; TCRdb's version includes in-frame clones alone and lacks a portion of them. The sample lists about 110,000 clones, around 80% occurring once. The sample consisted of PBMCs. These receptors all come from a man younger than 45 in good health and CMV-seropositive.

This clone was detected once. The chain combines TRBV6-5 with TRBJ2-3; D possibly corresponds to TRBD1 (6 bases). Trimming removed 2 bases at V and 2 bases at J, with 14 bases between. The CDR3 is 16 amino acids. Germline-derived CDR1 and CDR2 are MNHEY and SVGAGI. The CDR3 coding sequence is TGTGCCAGCAGTTACCTGGACAGCCTCGTCACAGATACGCAGTATTTT. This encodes CASSYLDSLVTDTQYF.

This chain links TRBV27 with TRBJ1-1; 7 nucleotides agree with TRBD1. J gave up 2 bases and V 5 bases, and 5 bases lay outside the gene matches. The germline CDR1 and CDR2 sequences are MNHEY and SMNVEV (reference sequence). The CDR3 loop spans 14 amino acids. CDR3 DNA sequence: TGTGCCAGCAGTAGAGACAGGGCTAACACTGAAGCTTTCTTT. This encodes CASSRDRANTEAFF.

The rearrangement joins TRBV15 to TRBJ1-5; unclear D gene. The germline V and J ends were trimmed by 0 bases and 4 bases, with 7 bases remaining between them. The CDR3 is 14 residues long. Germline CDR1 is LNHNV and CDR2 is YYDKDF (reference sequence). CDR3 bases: TGTGCCACCAGCAGAGATCAGTTGAATCAGCCCCAGCATTTT. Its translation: CATSRDQLNQPQHF.

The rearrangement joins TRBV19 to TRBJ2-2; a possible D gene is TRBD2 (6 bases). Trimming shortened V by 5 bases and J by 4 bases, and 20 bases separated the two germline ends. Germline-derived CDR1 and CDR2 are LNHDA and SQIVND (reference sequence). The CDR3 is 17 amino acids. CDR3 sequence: CASSARRGPVGTGELFF. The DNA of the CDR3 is TGTGCCAGTAGTGCTCGGCGGGGCCCAGTGGGCACCGGGGAGCTGTTTTTT.

In DNA form, the CDR3 reads TGTGCCAGCAGTTTAAGGGTGGGGATCAGGGGGGCAGATACGCAGTATTTT. Amino acids: CASSLRVGIRGADTQYF. This rearrangement joins TRBV28 to TRBJ2-3; maybe TRBD1 (7 bases). Trimming removed 2 bases at V and 4 bases at J, with 19 bases between. This CDR3 is built from 17 residues. Per the germline V gene, CDR1 is MDHEN and CDR2 is SYDVKM. Full variable domain (remainder filled in from reference TRBV28 and TRBJ2-3): DVKVTQSSRYLVKRTGEKVFLECVQDMDHENMFWYRQDPGLGLRLIYFSYDVKMKEKGDIPEGYSVSREKKERFSLILESASTNQTSMYLCASSLRVGIRGADTQYFGPGTRLTVL.

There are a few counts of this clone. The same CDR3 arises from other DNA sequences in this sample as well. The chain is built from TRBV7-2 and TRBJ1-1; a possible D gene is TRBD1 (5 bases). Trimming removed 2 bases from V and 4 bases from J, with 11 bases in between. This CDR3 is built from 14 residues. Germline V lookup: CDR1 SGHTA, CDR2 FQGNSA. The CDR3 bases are TGTGCCAGCAGCTTAAATTGGAGGGGCACTGAAGCTTTCTTT. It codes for CASSLNWRGTEAFF.

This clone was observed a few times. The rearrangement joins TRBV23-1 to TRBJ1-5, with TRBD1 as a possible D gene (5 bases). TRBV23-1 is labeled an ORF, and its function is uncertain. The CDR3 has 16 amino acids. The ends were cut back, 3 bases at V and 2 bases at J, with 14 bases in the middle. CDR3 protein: CASSQNRTFGNQPQHF. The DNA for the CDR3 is TGCGCCAGCAGTCAGAACAGGACCTTCGGCAATCAGCCCCAGCATTTT.

The CDR3 is CASGAGGLAYEQYF. In DNA form, the CDR3 reads TGTGCCAGTGGGGCGGGGGGCCTCGCCTACGAGCAGTACTTC. The V gene is TRBV6-1, the J gene TRBJ2-7; 8 bases agree with TRBD2. The CDR3 runs 14 residues. V lost 9 bases and J lost 2; bases outside the gene matches: 9. Per the germline V gene, CDR1 is MNHNS and CDR2 is SASEGT.

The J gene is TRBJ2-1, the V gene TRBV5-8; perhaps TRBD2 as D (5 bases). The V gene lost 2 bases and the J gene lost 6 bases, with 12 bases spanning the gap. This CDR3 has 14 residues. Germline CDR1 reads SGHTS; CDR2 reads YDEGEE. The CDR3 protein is CASSFMRASNEQFF. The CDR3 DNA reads TGTGCCAGCAGCTTCATGAGGGCCTCCAATGAGCAGTTCTTC.